The present T cell receptor beta chain was sequenced within a study of T cell responses to AZD1222 COVID-19 vaccine. A remark on this clone: The antigen remains unidentified.

Method: immunoSEQ multiplex PCR; TCRdb's copy keeps in-frame clones and lacks some. The repertoire holds 130,000 or so clones, with just over 85% as singletons. Whole-study findings and limits: Among those given AZD1222, only five or six were seropositive at baseline.

The TCR comes from an adult in good health. The sequenced sample was peripheral blood, obtained on day 0 of AZD1222 vaccination.

The CDR3 here is CASRMTGDQPQHF. The CDR3 DNA sequence: TGTGCCAGCAGAATGACAGGGGATCAGCCCCAGCATTTT. The rearrangement uses TRBV6-5 and TRBJ1-5, with 8 bases identical to TRBD1. The CDR3 consists of 13 residues. After removal of 6 bases from V and 5 bases from J, the junction contained 3 bases not matched to a gene. The germline V gene has CDR1 MNHEY and CDR2 SVGAGI.